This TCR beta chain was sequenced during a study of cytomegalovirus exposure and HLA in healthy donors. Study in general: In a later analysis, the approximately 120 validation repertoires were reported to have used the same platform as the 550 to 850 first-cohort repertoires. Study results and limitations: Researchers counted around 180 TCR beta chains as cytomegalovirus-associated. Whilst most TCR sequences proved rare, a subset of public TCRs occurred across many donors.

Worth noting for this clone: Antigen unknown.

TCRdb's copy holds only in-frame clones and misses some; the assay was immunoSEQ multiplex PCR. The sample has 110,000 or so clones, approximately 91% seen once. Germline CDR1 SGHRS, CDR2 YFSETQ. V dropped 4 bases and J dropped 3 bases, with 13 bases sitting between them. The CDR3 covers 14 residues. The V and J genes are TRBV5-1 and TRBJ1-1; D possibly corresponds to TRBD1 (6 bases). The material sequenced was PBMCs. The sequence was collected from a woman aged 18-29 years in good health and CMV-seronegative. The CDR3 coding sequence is TGCGCCAGCAGCCTAACAGGGTATGACACTGAAGCTTTCTTT. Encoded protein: CASSLTGYDTEAFF.